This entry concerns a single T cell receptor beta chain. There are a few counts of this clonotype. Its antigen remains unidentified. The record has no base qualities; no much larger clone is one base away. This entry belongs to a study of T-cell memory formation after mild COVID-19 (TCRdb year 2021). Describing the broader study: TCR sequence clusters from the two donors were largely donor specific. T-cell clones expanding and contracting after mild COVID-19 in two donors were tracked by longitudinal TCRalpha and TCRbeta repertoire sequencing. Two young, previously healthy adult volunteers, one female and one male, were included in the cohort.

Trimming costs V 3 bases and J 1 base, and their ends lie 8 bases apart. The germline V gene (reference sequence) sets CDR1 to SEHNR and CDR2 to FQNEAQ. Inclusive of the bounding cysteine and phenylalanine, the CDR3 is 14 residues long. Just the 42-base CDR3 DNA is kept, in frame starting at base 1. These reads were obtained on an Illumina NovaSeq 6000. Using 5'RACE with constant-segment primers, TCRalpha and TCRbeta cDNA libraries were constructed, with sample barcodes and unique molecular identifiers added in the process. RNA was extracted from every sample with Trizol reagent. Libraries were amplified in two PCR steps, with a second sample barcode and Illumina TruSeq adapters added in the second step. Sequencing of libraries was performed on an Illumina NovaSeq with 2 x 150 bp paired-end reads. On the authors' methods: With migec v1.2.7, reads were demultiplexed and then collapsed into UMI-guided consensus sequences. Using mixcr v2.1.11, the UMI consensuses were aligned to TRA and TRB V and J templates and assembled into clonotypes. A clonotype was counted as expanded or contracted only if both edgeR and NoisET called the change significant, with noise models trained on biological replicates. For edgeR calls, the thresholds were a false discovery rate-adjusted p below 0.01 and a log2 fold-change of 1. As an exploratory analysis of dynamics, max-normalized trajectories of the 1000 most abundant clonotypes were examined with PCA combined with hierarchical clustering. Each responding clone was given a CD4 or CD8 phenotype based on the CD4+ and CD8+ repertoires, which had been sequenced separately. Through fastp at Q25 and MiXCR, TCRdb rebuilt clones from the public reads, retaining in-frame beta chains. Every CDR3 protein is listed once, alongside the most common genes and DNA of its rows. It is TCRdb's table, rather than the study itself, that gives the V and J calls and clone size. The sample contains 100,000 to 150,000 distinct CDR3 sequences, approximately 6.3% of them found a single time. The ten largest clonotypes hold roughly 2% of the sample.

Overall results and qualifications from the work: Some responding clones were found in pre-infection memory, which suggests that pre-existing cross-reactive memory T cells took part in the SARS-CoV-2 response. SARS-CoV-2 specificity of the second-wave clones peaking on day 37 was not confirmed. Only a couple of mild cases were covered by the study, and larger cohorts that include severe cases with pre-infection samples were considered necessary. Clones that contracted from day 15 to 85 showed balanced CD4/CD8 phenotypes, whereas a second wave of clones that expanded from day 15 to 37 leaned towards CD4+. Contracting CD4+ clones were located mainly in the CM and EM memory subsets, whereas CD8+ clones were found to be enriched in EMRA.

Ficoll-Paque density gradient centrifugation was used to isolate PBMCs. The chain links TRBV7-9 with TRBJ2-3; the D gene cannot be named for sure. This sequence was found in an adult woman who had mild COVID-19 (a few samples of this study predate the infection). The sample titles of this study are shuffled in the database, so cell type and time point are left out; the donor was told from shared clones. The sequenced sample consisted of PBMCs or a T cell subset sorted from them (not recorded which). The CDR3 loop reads CASSFSQRTDTQYF. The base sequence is TGTGCCAGCAGCTTCAGTCAGCGCACAGATACGCAGTATTTT.